The rows below give T cell receptor beta chains drawn from one sample of a study of blood T cells in healthy people across ages. Each CDR3 protein gets one entry after TCRdb re-called the 5' RACE reads with MiXCR. Here the sample spans 700,000 or so distinct CDR3 sequences, roughly two fifths being singletons. Sequences were obtained from blood. Source of these receptors: an elderly man in good health. Both conserved end residues are part of each CDR3. D genes are given only for firm matches. Expanded clones are given a class, and other clones once, few, many or no size at all.

TRBV6-5	TRBJ1-2	.	once	CASSYGRVSSYGYTF	TGTGCCAGCAGTTACGGCAGGGTCAGTAGCTATGGCTACACCTTC
TRBV11-3	TRBJ2-7	.	.	CASSDRFTYEQYF	TGTGCCAGCTCCGACAGGTTTACCTACGAGCAGTACTTC
TRBV3-1	TRBJ2-3	.	.	CASSQVLVSSGTDTQYF	TGTGCCAGCAGCCAAGTTCTAGTAAGCAGTGGCACAGATACGCAGTATTTT
TRBV20-1	TRBJ1-1	.	.	CSARDGQPNTEAFF	TGCAGTGCTAGGGACGGACAGCCCAACACTGAAGCTTTCTTT
TRBV10-1	TRBJ2-1	TRBD2	.	CASSEGLAGGNEQFF	TGCGCCAGCAGTGAGGGACTAGCGGGGGGGAATGAGCAGTTCTTC
TRBV7-2	TRBJ2-5	.	.	CASSLESSWGAQYF	TGTGCCAGCAGCTTAGAGTCATCCTGGGGGGCCCAGTACTTC
TRBV20-1	TRBJ2-3	.	few	CSASGITEATQYF	TGCAGTGCTAGTGGGATCACCGAAGCTACGCAGTATTTT
TRBV5-1	TRBJ2-5	.	.	CASSSLLVETQYF	TGCGCCAGCAGCTCACTATTAGTCGAGACCCAGTACTTC
TRBV20-1	TRBJ2-3	TRBD2	few	CSAKGLAGQYTDTQYF	TGCAGTGCTAAAGGACTAGCGGGACAGTACACAGATACGCAGTATTTT
TRBV27	TRBJ2-5	.	.	CAGSLRQRGPQETQYF	TGTGCCGGCAGTTTGCGCCAGAGGGGCCCCCAAGAGACCCAGTACTTC
TRBV28	TRBJ1-5	TRBD1	few	CASRTGTGIQPQHF	TGTGCCAGCAGAACCGGGACAGGGATCCAGCCCCAGCATTTT
TRBV20-1	TRBJ1-2	.	.	CSALDSKDTF	TGCAGTGCTCTGGACAGTAAGGACACCTTC
TRBV30	TRBJ2-5	.	once	CAWTARNEQYF	TGTGCCTGGACAGCTAGAAATGAGCAGTACTTC
TRBV28	TRBJ2-7	.	many	CASHQRCEQYF	TGTGCCAGCCACCAGCGGTGCGAGCAGTACTTC
TRBV2	TRBJ2-1	.	.	CASKDRGYEQFF	TGTGCCAGCAAGGACAGAGGTTATGAGCAGTTCTTC
TRBV9	TRBJ2-3	.	many	CASSVVWKAPSTDTQYF	TGTGCCAGCAGCGTAGTCTGGAAAGCTCCTAGCACAGATACGCAGTATTTT
TRBV6-6	TRBJ2-1	.	once	CASSYTSYNEQFF	TGTGCCAGCAGTTACACCAGTTACAATGAGCAGTTCTTC